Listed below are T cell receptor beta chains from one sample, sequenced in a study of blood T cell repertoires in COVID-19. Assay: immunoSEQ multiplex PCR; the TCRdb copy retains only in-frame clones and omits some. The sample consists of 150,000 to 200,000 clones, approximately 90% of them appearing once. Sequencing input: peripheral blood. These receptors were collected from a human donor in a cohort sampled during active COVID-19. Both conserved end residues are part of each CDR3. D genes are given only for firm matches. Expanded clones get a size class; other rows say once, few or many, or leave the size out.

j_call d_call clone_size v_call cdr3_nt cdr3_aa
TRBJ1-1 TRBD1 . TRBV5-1 TGCGCCAGCAGCTCAAACAGACAGGGTATGAACACTGAAGCTTTCTTT CASSSNRQGMNTEAFF
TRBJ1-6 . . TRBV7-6 TGTGCCAGCAGCTTATGGGACGGGGGAGAGAAGGGTAATTCACCCCTCCACTTT CASSLWDGGEKGNSPLHF
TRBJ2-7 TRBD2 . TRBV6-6 TGTGCCAGCAGCCTTACACTAGCGGGAGTAACCTACGAGCAGTACTTC CASSLTLAGVTYEQYF
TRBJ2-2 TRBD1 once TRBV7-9 TGTGCCAGCAGCCCCGGGACAGGGAACACCGGGGAGCTGTTTTTT CASSPGTGNTGELFF
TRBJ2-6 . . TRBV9 TGTGCCAGCAGCGGGGCATCTGGGGCCAACGTCCTGACTTTC CASSGASGANVLTF
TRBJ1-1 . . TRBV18 TGTGCCAGCTCCCCGCGCTCGGGGGGCGTGGGTCAGAACACTGAAGCTTTCTTT CASSPRSGGVGQNTEAFF
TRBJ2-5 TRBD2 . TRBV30 TGTGCCTGGAGACTAGCGGGAGTCGAGACCCAGTACTTC CAWRLAGVETQYF
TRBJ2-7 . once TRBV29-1 TGCAGCGTTGAATTGGCCGGGGTGTCGTACGAGCAGTACTTC CSVELAGVSYEQYF
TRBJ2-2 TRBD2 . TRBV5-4 TGTGCCAGCAGCCCCGGGACTAGCGGCCCCACCGGGGAGCTGTTTTTT CASSPGTSGPTGELFF
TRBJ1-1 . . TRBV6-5 TGTGCCAGCAAAATAACGGGGAACACTGAAGCTTTCTTT CASKITGNTEAFF
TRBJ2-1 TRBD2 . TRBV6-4 TGTGCCACCTCCCGCGAAATGGGACTAGCGACCAATGAGCAGTTCTTC CATSREMGLATNEQFF
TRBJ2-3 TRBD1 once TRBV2 TGTGCCAGCGACACGACAGGGGGCCGCGTAGATACGCAGTATTTT CASDTTGGRVDTQYF
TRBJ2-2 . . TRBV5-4 TGTGCCAGCAGCTTCGGAAGGGGGTTCACCGGGGAGCTGTTTTTT CASSFGRGFTGELFF
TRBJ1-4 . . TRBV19 TGTGCCGCGTCTCAGGGGTTTAATGAAAAACTGTTTTTT CAASQGFNEKLFF
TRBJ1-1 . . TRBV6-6 TGTGCCAGCAGTACCGGGGGGGTGAGGGTCACTGAAGCTTTCTTT CASSTGGVRVTEAFF
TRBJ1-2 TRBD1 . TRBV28 TGTGCCAGCAGTACCCCTTCCGGGACAGCGAATGGCTACACCTTC CASSTPSGTANGYTF
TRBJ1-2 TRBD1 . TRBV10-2 TGCGCCAGCAGCTTTCCCGGGACAGAAGGCTACACCTTC CASSFPGTEGYTF
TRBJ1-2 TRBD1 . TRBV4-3 TGCGCCAGCAGCCAACAACAGGGGGGTTATGGCTACACCTTC CASSQQQGGYGYTF
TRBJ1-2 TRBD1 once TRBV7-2 TGTGCCAGCAGCTTAGACAGGGGGGGCTATGGCTACACCTTC CASSLDRGGYGYTF
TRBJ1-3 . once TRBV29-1 TGCAGCGTTGTCGTACAGGGAAGCTCTGGAAACACCATATATTTT CSVVVQGSSGNTIYF
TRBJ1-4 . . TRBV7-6 TGTGCCAGCAGCCTAAGACCTCCAGGTGGCGGGGGGGGTGAAAAACTGTTTTTT CASSLRPPGGGGGEKLFF
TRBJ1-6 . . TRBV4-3 TGCGCCAGCAGCCAAGGCATCGACTTAACTTCACCCCTCCACTTT CASSQGIDLTSPLHF
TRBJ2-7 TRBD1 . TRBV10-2 TGCGCCAGCAAACAATACAGGGGGGAGGCCTACGAGCAGTACTTC CASKQYRGEAYEQYF
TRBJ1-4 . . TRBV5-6 TGTGCCAGCAGCCAAGGCAGGGAAGGAAAACTGTTTTTT CASSQGREGKLFF
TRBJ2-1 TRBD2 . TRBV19 TGTGCCAGTAGTATAGATCCCCCGATAGCGGGAGGGCGTCGGGAGCAGTTCTTC CASSIDPPIAGGRREQFF
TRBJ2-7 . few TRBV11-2 TGTGCCAGCAGCTCAGGGCCCCAGAACGAGCAGTACTTC CASSSGPQNEQYF
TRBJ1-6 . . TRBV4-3 TGCGCCAGCAGCCAAACAGGGCGGACTTCACCCCTCCACTTT CASSQTGRTSPLHF
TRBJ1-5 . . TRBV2 TGTGCCAGCAGTGAACGGACAGCGGTCCTTAATCAGCCCCAGCATTTT CASSERTAVLNQPQHF
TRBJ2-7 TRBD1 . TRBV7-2 TGTGCCAGCAGCGGGGACAGGGGGTTCTACGAGCAGTACTTC CASSGDRGFYEQYF
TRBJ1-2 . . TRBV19 TGTGCCAGCAGGAGGACGGACTATGGCTACACCTTC CASRRTDYGYTF
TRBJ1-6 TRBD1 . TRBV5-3 TGTGCCAGAAGCCCCGGGACAGCTGAGTATCATTCACCCCTCCACTTT CARSPGTAEYHSPLHF
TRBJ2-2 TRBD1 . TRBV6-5 TGTGCCAGCGGCAGGACAGGGAACACCGGGGAGCTGTTTTTT CASGRTGNTGELFF
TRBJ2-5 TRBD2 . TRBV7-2 TGTGCCAGCAGCCCCGGACTAGCGGGGGAGACCCAGTACTTC CASSPGLAGETQYF
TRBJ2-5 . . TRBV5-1 TGCGCCAGCAGCTTGACCCCGGGACTCCCCCAAGAGACCCAGTACTTC CASSLTPGLPQETQYF
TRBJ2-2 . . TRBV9 TGTGCCAGCAGCGTAGGGAGCGGAGCGCTGAACACCGGGGAGCTGTTTTTT CASSVGSGALNTGELFF
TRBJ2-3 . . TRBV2 TGTGCCAGCAGTGAAGTAGACAGGGATACGCAGTATTTT CASSEVDRDTQYF
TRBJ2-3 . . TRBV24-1 TGTGCCACCAGTGATCCCCGGGGAGAAGATACGCAGTATTTT CATSDPRGEDTQYF
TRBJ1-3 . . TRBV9 TGTGCCAGCAGCGTAGCTTACGGGAGCTTCTCTGGAAACACCATATATTTT CASSVAYGSFSGNTIYF
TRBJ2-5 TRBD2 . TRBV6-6 TGTGCCAGCAGCAATGTGGCGGGGGGGGAGACCCAGTACTTC CASSNVAGGETQYF
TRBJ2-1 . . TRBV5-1 TGCGCCAGCAGCTTCTTCCCTCACTCACTAGCCATGCCAGCTGAGCAGTTCTTC CASSFFPHSLAMPAEQFF
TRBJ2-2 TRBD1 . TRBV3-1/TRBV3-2 TGTGCCAGCAGCCAGGGGACAGGGATCACCGGGGAGCTGTTTTTT CASSQGTGITGELFF
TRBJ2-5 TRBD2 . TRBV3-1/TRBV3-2 TGTGCCAGCAGCCCGCGGACTAGCGGGACACAAGAGACCCAGTACTTC CASSPRTSGTQETQYF
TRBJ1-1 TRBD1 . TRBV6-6 TGTGCCAGCAGTCCTACAGGGGGGAACACTGAAGCTTTCTTT CASSPTGGNTEAFF
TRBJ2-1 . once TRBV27 TGTGCCAGCAGTTTATGGGGCTCTTACAATGAGCAGTTCTTC CASSLWGSYNEQFF
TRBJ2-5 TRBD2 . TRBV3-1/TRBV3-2 TGTGCCAGCAGCCAAGCTAGCGGGAGGGCCCAAAAAGAGACCCAGTACTTC CASSQASGRAQKETQYF
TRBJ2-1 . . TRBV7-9 TGTGCCAGCAGCTTAGCGTGGGAGACTGTAATCTATGAGCAGTTCTTC CASSLAWETVIYEQFF
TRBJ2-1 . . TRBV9 TGTGCCAGCAGCCCTCGTCCTGGGGGGGCTGCCTACAATGAGCAGTTCTTC CASSPRPGGAAYNEQFF
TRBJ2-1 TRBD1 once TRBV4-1 TGCGCCAGCAGCCAAGAAGGACAGGGTTACAATGAGCAGTTCTTC CASSQEGQGYNEQFF
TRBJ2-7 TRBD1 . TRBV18 TGTGCCAGCTCACAGGGGACAGGCGGGTACGAGCAGTACTTC CASSQGTGGYEQYF
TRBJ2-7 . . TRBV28 TGTGCCAGCAGTCTCCAGGGGTTGGGAGAACTCTACGAGCAGTACTTC CASSLQGLGELYEQYF
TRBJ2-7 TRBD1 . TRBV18 TGTGCCAGCTCACCCTACGGACAGGGAGAGCAGTACTTC CASSPYGQGEQYF
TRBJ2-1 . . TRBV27 TGTGCCAGCAGTCGGCACAGCTCCTACAATGAGCAGTTCTTC CASSRHSSYNEQFF
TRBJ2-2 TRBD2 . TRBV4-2 TGTGCCAGCAGCCAAGATGCGGGAGGGGTCACCGGGGAGCTGTTTTTT CASSQDAGGVTGELFF
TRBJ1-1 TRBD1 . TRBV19 TGTGCCAGTACCCAAGACAGGGGCACTGAAGCTTTCTTT CASTQDRGTEAFF
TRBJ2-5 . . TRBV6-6 TGTGCCAGCAGTTACGGCGGAATCCAAGAGACCCAGTACTTC CASSYGGIQETQYF
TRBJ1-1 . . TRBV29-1 TGCAGCGTCGCCGACAAGAGGGCTGAAGCTTTCTTT CSVADKRAEAFF